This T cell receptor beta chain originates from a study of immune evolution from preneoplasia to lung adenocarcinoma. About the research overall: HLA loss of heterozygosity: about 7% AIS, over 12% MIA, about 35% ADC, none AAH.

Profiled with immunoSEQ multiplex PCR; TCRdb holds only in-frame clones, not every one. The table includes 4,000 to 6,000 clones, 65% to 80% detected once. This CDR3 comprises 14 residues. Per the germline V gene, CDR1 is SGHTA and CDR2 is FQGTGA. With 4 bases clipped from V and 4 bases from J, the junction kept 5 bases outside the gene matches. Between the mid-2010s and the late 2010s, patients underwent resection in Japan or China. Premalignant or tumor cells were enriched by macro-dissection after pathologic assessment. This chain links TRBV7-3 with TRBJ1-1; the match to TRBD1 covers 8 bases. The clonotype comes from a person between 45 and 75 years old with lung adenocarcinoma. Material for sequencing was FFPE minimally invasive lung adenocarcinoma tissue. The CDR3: CASSSIGTGTEAFF. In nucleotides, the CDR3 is TGTGCCAGCAGCTCAATCGGGACAGGCACTGAAGCTTTCTTT.